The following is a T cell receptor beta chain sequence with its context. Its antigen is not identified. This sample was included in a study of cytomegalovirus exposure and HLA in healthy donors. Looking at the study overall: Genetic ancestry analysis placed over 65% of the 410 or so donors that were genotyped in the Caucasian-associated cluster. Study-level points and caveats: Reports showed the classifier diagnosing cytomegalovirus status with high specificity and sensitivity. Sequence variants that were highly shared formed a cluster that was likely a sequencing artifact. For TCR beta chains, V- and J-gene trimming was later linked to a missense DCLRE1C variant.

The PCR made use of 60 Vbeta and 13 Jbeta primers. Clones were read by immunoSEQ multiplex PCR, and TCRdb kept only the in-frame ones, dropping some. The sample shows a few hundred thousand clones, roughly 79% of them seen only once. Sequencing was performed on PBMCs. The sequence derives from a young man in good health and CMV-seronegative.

The CDR3 spells CASSQEGRTGGEKLFF. The CDR3 nucleotides are TGCGCCAGCAGCCAAGAGGGCCGGACAGGGGGTGAAAAACTGTTTTTT. The J gene is TRBJ1-4, the V gene TRBV4-3, with 10 bases identical to TRBD1. From germline, CDR1 is LGHNA and CDR2 YSLEER. CDR3 length: 16 amino acids. The trim removed 0 bases at V and 7 bases at J, leaving 5 bases unmatched.